The 11 T cell receptor beta chains below come from one sample, sequenced in a study of T cells in Graves' hyperthyroidism and ophthalmopathy. From RNA transcripts, TCR beta CDR3 regions were amplified. A set of HTBI primers served as the primers for a first-round RT-PCR of the TCR CDR3. MiXCR was run by TCRdb on the multiplex PCR reads, yielding one entry per CDR3 protein. Here the sample spans about 380,000 distinct CDR3 sequences, roughly 20% being singletons. The sample taken for sequencing was blood. The receptor set was obtained from a young man with Graves' ophthalmopathy.

This clonotype was counted only a few times. The CDR3 DNA reads TGTGCCAGCTCACCCCAGGCGCCCGGGGGATATGGCTACACCTTC. Residues: CASSPQAPGGYGYTF. The V gene is TRBV18, the J gene TRBJ1-2, with D perhaps TRBD1 (5 bases). CDR3 length equals 15 residues. V was shortened by 3 bases and J by 5 bases, with 16 bases between the two germline ends. Germline V CDR1 and CDR2: KGHSH, LQKENI. The whole variable domain, remainder taken from reference TRBV18 and TRBJ1-2, is NAGVMQNPRHLVRRRGQEARLRCSPMKGHSHVYWYRQLPEEGLKFMVYLQKENIIDESGMPKERFSAEFPKEGPSILRIQQVVRGDSAAYFCASSPQAPGGYGYTFGSGTRLTVV.

This clonotype has just one count. The germline gene is not matched at one end of the junction; a read error may be the cause. V usage is TRBV2 and J usage is TRBJ2-7; no clear D gene. CDR1 and CDR2 (germline): SNHLY, FYNNEI. CDR3 length: 12 residues. This CDR3 reads CASSGAYYVQYF. CDR3 in DNA: TGTGCCAGCAGTGGGGCTTACTACGTGCAGTACTTC.

This clonotype was counted many times. In nucleotides, the CDR3 is TGTGCCAGCAGTTTAGCGGGGACGGCAAATGAAAAACTGTTTTTT. Amino acids: CASSLAGTANEKLFF. The chain combines TRBV12-3 or TRBV12-4 with TRBJ1-4, with a weak D call TRBD1 (5 bases). This CDR3 spans 15 amino acids. Trimming took off 0 bases at V and 5 bases at J, with 10 bases between the two ends.

CDR3 coding DNA: TGTGCCACCAGTGACCGAGAGACTTTTGAGCAGTTCTTC. Its protein is CATSDRETFEQFF. The V call is TRBV24-1, the J call TRBJ2-1; D is unclear. With 4 bases removed from V and 9 bases from J, the gap between germline ends came to 12 bases. Germline-derived CDR1 and CDR2 are KGHDR and SFDVKD. The CDR3 covers 13 residues.

The chain combines TRBV6-1 with TRBJ2-1; D may be TRBD1 or TRBD2 (5 bases each). This CDR3 has 14 amino acids. In germline, CDR1 is MNHNS, CDR2 SASEGT. Trimming pared 4 bases from V and 10 bases from J, leaving 17 bases between. The CDR3 DNA follows: TGTGCCAGCAGTGCCGGGGCCGAGGGCCGAGAGCAGTTCTTC. It translates to CASSAGAEGREQFF.

The V call is TRBV2, the J call TRBJ1-1, with 12 bases lining up with TRBD1. The germline V gene has CDR1 SNHLY and CDR2 FYNNEI. CDR3 length: 17 residues. Trimming removed 6 bases from V and 6 bases from J; junction bases left unmatched: 14. The CDR3 loop is CASSAHRDRGLPAEAFF. The CDR3, as DNA: TGTGCCAGCAGCGCCCACCGGGACAGGGGGCTTCCGGCTGAAGCTTTCTTT.

The chain uses TRBV29-1 and TRBJ2-1; no clear D. The germline CDR1 and CDR2 sequences are SQVTM and ANQGSEA. The CDR3 consists of 13 residues. V lost 4 bases and J lost 0, with 7 bases in between. The DNA for the CDR3 is TGCAGCGTTGCAGGTAGCTCCTACAATGAGCAGTTCTTC. Translating gives CSVAGSSYNEQFF.

This chain connects TRBV4-1 to TRBJ1-5; 11 bases map to TRBD1. Losses at the gene ends were 4 bases for V and 7 bases for J; bases not matched to a gene: 6. The germline CDR1 and CDR2 sequences are MGHRA and YSYEKL. The CDR3 has 15 amino acids. The CDR3 coding sequence is TGCGCCAGCAGCCGGGGGACAGGGGGAAAACAGCCCCAGCATTTT. It encodes CASSRGTGGKQPQHF.

The sample holds many counts of this clonotype. The chain carries TRBV20-1 and TRBJ1-2; TRBD1 might be the D (5 bases). CDR1 DFQATT and CDR2 SNEGSKA come from the germline V gene (reference sequence). V gave up 6 bases and J gave up 4 bases, with 12 bases separating them. The length of the CDR3 is 12 residues. In DNA, the CDR3 is TGCAGTGCCCGCCCAGGGTCCTATGGCTACACCTTC. Its protein is CSARPGSYGYTF.

This chain uses TRBV20-1 with TRBJ1-3; D perhaps matches TRBD1 (5 bases). The CDR3 runs to 15 residues. Germline CDR1 and CDR2: DFQATT and SNEGSKA (reference sequence). Trimming pared 7 bases from V and 0 bases from J, leaving 16 bases between. The CDR3 here is CSGASGTPSGNTIYF. The CDR3 DNA sequence: TGCAGTGGGGCCTCCGGGACGCCCTCTGGAAACACCATATATTTT.

The chain carries TRBV9 and TRBJ2-1; possible D gene TRBD1, 6 bases. V was trimmed by 0 bases and J by 10 bases, leaving 14 bases between them. The CDR3 totals 14 residues. Germline CDR1 and CDR2: SGDLS and YYNGEE. The CDR3 sequence: CASSVGGNRDEQFF. Written as DNA, the CDR3 is TGTGCCAGCAGCGTAGGGGGGAACAGGGACGAGCAGTTCTTC.